Listed here are 18 T cell receptor beta chains from one sample, sequenced in a study of blood T cell repertoires in COVID-19. TCRdb's copy holds only in-frame clones and misses some; the assay was immunoSEQ multiplex PCR. Of approximately 75,000 clones in the sample, around 85% are singletons; the top ten hold roughly 5%. The sequenced material came from peripheral blood. These receptors originate from a man at least 80 years old with acute or convalescent COVID-19.

The chain is built from TRBV5-4 and TRBJ1-2; TRBD1 agrees at 7 bases. Germline V gene lookup returns CDR1 SGHNT and CDR2 YYREEE (reference sequence). CDR3 length: 16 amino acids. The V gene end was trimmed by 4 bases and the J gene end by 0 bases; junction bases not matched to a gene: 9. In DNA form, the CDR3 reads TGTGCCAGCAGCCCGATATACAGGGGCGCTAACTATGGCTACACCTTC. Translating gives CASSPIYRGANYGYTF.

This clone was found once. The chain uses TRBV11-1 and TRBJ2-7; D might be TRBD1 (6 bases). CDR3 size: 15 residues. Germline V gene sequence: CDR1 SGHAT, CDR2 FQDESV (reference sequence). V was shortened by 4 bases and J by 2 bases, with 15 bases between the two germline ends. CDR3 region: CASSWPKTGTYEQYF. The CDR3 DNA reads TGTGCCAGCAGCTGGCCGAAGACAGGAACCTACGAGCAGTACTTC.

The chain couples TRBV9 to TRBJ2-7; tentatively, D is TRBD1 (5 bases). The CDR3 spans 14 residues. Trimming cost V 2 bases and J 5 bases, with 14 bases left between them. The germline CDR1 and CDR2 sequences are SGDLS and YYNGEE. In DNA form, the CDR3 reads TGTGCCAGCAGCGTCAATTCCAGGGTTGACGAGCAGTACTTC. This encodes CASSVNSRVDEQYF.

The V gene is TRBV6-1, the J gene TRBJ1-5; no definite D call. V was pared by 1 base and J by 15 bases, with 13 bases between. The CDR3 is made up of 12 amino acids. Germline CDR1 is MNHNS and CDR2 is SASEGT. CDR3 sequence: CASSEDGMVSHF. The CDR3 DNA sequence: TGTGCCAGCAGTGAAGATGGCATGGTGTCGCATTTT.

J is TRBJ2-7 and V is TRBV11-2, with TRBD1 matching 8 bases. Germline V gene lookup returns CDR1 SGHAT and CDR2 FQNNGV. V dropped 1 base and J dropped 3; count of bases not matched to a gene: 8. The CDR3 extends over 16 amino acids. CDR3 sequence reads: CASSLVSGQGNYEQYF. The CDR3 nucleotides are TGTGCCAGCAGCTTAGTATCCGGACAGGGAAACTACGAGCAGTACTTC.

The chain has TRBV11-2 and TRBJ2-5; possibly TRBD1 for D (6 bases). The CDR3 spans 16 residues. Trimming removed 3 bases at V and 2 bases at J, with 16 bases between. The V gene's germline CDR1 is SGHAT and CDR2 FQNNGV. As DNA, the CDR3 is TGTGCCAGCAGCTTTCTTATCGGGACACTACAAGAGACCCAGTACTTC. Its translation is CASSFLIGTLQETQYF.

This chain connects TRBV29-1 to TRBJ2-3; 8 bases align to TRBD1. Germline assignment: CDR1 SQVTM and CDR2 ANQGSEA. Trimming took 0 bases from V and 1 from J; bases not matched to a gene: 18. The CDR3 contains 20 residues. The CDR3 here is CSVEDRGWTGRAFGTDTQYF. In DNA, the CDR3 is TGCAGCGTTGAAGATCGGGGGTGGACAGGGCGCGCGTTTGGCACAGATACGCAGTATTTT.

The chain links TRBV7-8 to TRBJ2-2, with 9 bases lining up with TRBD2. Germline V lookup: CDR1 SGHVS, CDR2 FQNEAQ. The CDR3 length is 18 residues. The V gene end was trimmed by 5 bases and the J gene end by 0 bases; junction bases not matched to a gene: 10. The CDR3 loop is CASSPISTSGSNTGELFF. CDR3 coding DNA: TGTGCCAGCAGCCCCATTAGCACTAGCGGGTCGAACACCGGGGAGCTGTTTTTT. Looking up the rest from reference TRBV7-8 and TRBJ2-2 gives the full variable domain: GAGVSQSPRYKVAKRGQDVALRCDPISGHVSLFWYQQALGQGPEFLTYFQNEAQLDKSGLPSDRFFAERPEGSVSTLKIQRTQQEDSAVYLCASSPISTSGSNTGELFFGEGSRLTVL.

The chain couples TRBV7-8 to TRBJ2-3; 7 positions agree with TRBD1. Germline trimming cut 2 bases from V and 2 bases from J; bases unmatched to any gene: 16. The CDR3 consists of 19 residues. Germline V gene data show CDR1 as SGHVS and CDR2 as FQNEAQ. The CDR3 bases are TGTGCCAGCAGCTTAAGGTTGCATAAGGACGAGGGGGCCACAGATACGCAGTATTTT. It yields the protein CASSLRLHKDEGATDTQYF.

The rearrangement joins TRBV12-3 or TRBV12-4 to TRBJ2-2; D is undetermined. Trimming took 1 base from V and 6 from J, leaving 6 bases between them. CDR3 length equals 13 residues. Written as DNA, the CDR3 is TGTGCCAGCAGTTTAGGAGCTGCCGGGGAGCTGTTTTTT. Translating it yields CASSLGAAGELFF.

This rearrangement joins TRBV3-1 (or the pseudogene TRBV3-2) to TRBJ2-5, with a weak D call TRBD1 (6 bases). V lost 0 bases and J lost 7, with 9 bases in between. The CDR3 runs to 13 residues. Germline-derived CDR1 and CDR2 are LGHDT and YNNKEL (reference sequence). CDR3 sequence reads: CASSQEGTWTQYF. CDR3 nucleotides: TGTGCCAGCAGCCAAGAGGGGACATGGACCCAGTACTTC.

V and J are TRBV18 and TRBJ2-5; TRBD1 matches 7 bases. V lost 4 bases and J lost 5; bases outside the gene matches: 10. Germline V CDR1 and CDR2: KGHSH, LQKENI. CDR3 length equals 15 residues. The CDR3 region has the DNA TGTGCCAGCTCACACCAGGGGGTCCTCTGGGAGACCCAGTACTTC. It specifies CASSHQGVLWETQYF.

This clone was detected once. The chain employs TRBV9 and TRBJ1-3; possibly TRBD1 for D (6 bases). In germline, CDR1 is SGDLS, CDR2 YYNGEE. V gave up 0 bases and J gave up 4 bases, with 14 bases separating them. The CDR3 is made up of 16 amino acids. Here the CDR3 reads CASSVVGTGTGNTIYF. In DNA, the CDR3 is TGTGCCAGCAGCGTAGTAGGGACCGGGACAGGAAACACCATATATTTT. Together with reference TRBV9 and TRBJ1-3, the CDR3 gives the full variable domain: DSGVTQTPKHLITATGQRVTLRCSPRSGDLSVYWYQQSLDQGLQFLIQYYNGEERAKGNILERFSAQQFPDLHSELNLSSLELGDSALYFCASSVVGTGTGNTIYFGEGSWLTVV.

V gene TRBV6-4 combines with J gene TRBJ2-3, with TRBD1 matching over 7 bases. The CDR3 contains 15 residues. The trim removed 3 bases at V and 5 bases at J, leaving 8 bases unmatched. Germline CDR1 MRHNA, CDR2 SNTAGT. CDR3 amino acids: CASSDREGARDTQYF. The CDR3 DNA is TGTGCCAGCAGTGATCGTGAGGGGGCCAGAGATACGCAGTATTTT.

V gene TRBV20-1 combines with J gene TRBJ2-3, with 7 positions matching TRBD1. CDR3 size: 13 residues. Per the germline V gene, CDR1 is DFQATT and CDR2 is SNEGSKA (reference sequence). With 3 bases clipped from V and 4 bases from J, the junction kept 4 bases outside the gene matches. The CDR3 loop reads CSASATGPDTQYF. As DNA, the CDR3 is TGCAGTGCTAGTGCGACAGGGCCAGATACGCAGTATTTT.

This chain joins TRBV28 and TRBJ1-2, with D perhaps matching TRBD1 (6 bases). V was clipped by 4 bases and J by 4 bases, with 10 bases between them. Per the germline V gene, CDR1 is MDHEN and CDR2 is SYDVKM. The length of the CDR3 is 13 residues. The CDR3 spells CASSSGAGYGYTF. In DNA form, the CDR3 reads TGTGCCAGCAGTTCAGGGGCGGGCTATGGCTACACCTTC.

V is TRBV15 and J is TRBJ1-1, with 10 positions matching TRBD1. The CDR3 consists of 14 residues. V lost 5 bases to trimming and J lost 6 bases; unmatched junction nucleotides: 6. The V gene's germline CDR1 is LNHNV and CDR2 YYDKDF (reference sequence). The CDR3 reads CATSGQGGWAEAFF. CDR3 in DNA: TGTGCCACCAGCGGACAGGGGGGTTGGGCTGAAGCTTTCTTT.

V is TRBV5-1 and J is TRBJ2-3; the match to TRBD1 covers 10 bases. The germline V gene encodes CDR1 SGHRS and CDR2 YFSETQ. The CDR3 spans 16 residues. With V trimmed by 3 bases and J by 2 bases, 6 bases remained unmatched. CDR3 sequence reads: CASSSGQGVSTDTQYF. The CDR3 region has the DNA TGCGCCAGCAGCTCCGGACAGGGGGTTTCCACAGATACGCAGTATTTT.